The T cell receptor (beta chain) described here comes from a study of CD8 T cells in ankylosing spondylitis. Trimming removed 3 bases from V and 3 bases from J; junction bases left unmatched: 9. Germline loops: CDR1 SGHRS, CDR2 YFSETQ. This CDR3 is 17 amino acids long. TCRdb itself ran the 5' RACE reads through MiXCR, one entry per CDR3 protein. Of approximately 200,000 distinct CDR3 sequences listed, around 13% are singletons. The V gene is TRBV5-1, the J gene TRBJ2-7; TRBD2 matches 13 bases. The material sequenced was blood, either unsorted or a sorted T cell fraction (not recorded which). The clonotype was recovered from a male donor with ankylosing spondylitis or in good health (not recorded which). CDR3 DNA: TGCGCCAGCAGCTCAGATGGGACTAGCGGGACCCTCTACGAGCAGTACTTC. Amino acids: CASSSDGTSGTLYEQYF. Full variable domain (rest looked up from reference TRBV5-1 and TRBJ2-7): KAGVTQTPRYLIKTRGQQVTLSCSPISGHRSVSWYQQTPGQGLQFLFEYFSETQRNKGNFPGRFSGRQFSNSRSEMNVSTLELGDSALYLCASSSDGTSGTLYEQYFGPGTRLTVT.